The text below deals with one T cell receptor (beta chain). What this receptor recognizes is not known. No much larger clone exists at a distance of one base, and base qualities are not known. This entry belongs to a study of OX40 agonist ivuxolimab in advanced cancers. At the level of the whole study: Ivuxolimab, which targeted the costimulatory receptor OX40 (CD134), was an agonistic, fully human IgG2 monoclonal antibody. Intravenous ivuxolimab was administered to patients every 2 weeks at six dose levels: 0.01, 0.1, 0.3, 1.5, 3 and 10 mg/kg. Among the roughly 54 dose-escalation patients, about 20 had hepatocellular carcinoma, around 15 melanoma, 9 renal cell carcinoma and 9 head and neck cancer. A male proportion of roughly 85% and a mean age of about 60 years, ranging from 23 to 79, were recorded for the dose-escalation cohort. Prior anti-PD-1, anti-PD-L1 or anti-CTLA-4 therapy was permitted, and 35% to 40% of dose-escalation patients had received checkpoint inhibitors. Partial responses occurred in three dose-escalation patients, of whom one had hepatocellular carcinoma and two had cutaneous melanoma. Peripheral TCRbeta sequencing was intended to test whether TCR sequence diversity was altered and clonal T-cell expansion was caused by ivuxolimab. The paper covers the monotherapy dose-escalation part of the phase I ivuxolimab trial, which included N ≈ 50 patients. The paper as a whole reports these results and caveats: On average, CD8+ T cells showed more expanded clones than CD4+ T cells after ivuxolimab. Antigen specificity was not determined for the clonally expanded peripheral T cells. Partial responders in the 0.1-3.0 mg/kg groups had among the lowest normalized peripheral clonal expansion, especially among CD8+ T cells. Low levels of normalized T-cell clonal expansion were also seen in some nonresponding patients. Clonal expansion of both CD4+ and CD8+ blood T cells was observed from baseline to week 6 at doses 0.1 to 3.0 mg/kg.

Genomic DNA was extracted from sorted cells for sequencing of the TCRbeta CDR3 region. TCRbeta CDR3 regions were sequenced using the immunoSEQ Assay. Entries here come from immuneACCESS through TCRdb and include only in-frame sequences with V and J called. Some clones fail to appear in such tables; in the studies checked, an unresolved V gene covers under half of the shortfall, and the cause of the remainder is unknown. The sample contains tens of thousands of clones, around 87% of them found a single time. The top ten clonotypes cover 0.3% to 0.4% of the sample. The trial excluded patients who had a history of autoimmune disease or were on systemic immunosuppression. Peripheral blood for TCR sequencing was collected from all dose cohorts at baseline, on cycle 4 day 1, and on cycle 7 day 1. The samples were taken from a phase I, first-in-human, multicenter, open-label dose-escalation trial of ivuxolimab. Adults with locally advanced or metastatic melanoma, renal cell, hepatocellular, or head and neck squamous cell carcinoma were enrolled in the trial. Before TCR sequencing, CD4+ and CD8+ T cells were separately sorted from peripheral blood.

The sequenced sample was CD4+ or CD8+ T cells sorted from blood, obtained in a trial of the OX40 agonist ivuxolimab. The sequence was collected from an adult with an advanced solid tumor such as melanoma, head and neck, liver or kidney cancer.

The CDR3 region has the sequence CASSSETQYF. Here is the DNA: TGTGCCAGCAGCTCGGAGACCCAGTACTTC. The chain is assembled from TRBV5-5 and TRBJ2-5, with no D gene named confidently. Relative to germline, V is 3 bases shorter and J is 5 bases shorter, with 2 bases between their ends. The CDR3 runs 10 amino acids, cysteine and phenylalanine included. The only DNA kept is the CDR3, 30 bases in frame from the first base. CDR1 SGHKS and CDR2 YYEKEE are derived from the germline V gene (reference sequence).